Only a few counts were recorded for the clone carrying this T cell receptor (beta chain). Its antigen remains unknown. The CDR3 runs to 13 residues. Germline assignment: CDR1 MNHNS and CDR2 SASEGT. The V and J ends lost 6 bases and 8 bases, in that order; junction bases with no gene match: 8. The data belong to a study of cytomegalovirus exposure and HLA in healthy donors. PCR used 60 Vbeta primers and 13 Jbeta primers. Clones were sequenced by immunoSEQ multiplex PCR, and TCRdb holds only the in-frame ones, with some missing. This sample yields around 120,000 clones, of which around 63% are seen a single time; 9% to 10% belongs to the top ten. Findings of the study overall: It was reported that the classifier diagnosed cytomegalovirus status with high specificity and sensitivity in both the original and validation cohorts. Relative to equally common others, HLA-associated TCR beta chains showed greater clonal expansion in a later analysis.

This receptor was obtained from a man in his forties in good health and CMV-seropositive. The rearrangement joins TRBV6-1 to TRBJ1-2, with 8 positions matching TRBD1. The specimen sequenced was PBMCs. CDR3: CASRPGGAFGYTF. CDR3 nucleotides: TGTGCCAGCAGGCCAGGGGGCGCATTCGGCTACACCTTC.